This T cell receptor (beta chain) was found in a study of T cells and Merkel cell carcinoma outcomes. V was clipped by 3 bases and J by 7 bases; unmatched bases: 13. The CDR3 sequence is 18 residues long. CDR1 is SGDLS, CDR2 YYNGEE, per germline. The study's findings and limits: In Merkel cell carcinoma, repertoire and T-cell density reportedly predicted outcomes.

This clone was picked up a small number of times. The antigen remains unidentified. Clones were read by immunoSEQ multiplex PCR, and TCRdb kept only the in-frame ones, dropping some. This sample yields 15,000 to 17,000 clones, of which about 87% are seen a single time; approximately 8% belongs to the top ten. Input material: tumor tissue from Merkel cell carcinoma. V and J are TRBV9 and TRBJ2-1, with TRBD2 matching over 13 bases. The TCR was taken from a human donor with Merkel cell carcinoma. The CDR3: CASSDSTSGRAAINEQFF. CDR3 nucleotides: TGTGCCAGCAGCGACAGTACTAGCGGGAGGGCCGCAATTAATGAGCAGTTCTTC.